The 21 T cell receptor beta chains given below trace back to one sample, sequenced in a study of blood T cell repertoires in COVID-19. The data were produced by immunoSEQ multiplex PCR, yet TCRdb's version contains in-frame clones alone and is incomplete. The repertoire includes about 210,000 clones, 80% to 90% of them detected once, and about 9.3% sits in the top ten. Sequencing was performed on PBMCs or T cells enriched from blood (not recorded which). Receptors were obtained from a man aged 35 to 55 who had recovered from COVID-19.

This chain joins TRBV6-5 and TRBJ2-5, with unresolved D. Trimming left V 0 bases short and J 2 bases short, with 7 bases between. Per the germline V gene, CDR1 is MNHEY and CDR2 is SVGAGI. The CDR3 is 14 residues long. The CDR3 loop is CASSYSTTQETQYF. The CDR3, as DNA: TGTGCCAGCAGTTACTCGACAACGCAAGAGACCCAGTACTTC.

V usage is TRBV9 and J usage is TRBJ1-2; possible D gene TRBD1, 6 bases. CDR1 is SGDLS and CDR2 is YYNGEE in the germline V gene. The V end was cut by 4 bases, the J end by 4 bases, with 23 bases between. The CDR3 loop spans 17 amino acids. CDR3 residues: CASSSRRSGGQVYGYTF. The CDR3 DNA follows: TGTGCCAGCAGCTCCAGGAGGTCGGGGGGGCAAGTCTATGGCTACACCTTC. Full variable domain (outside the CDR3, taken from reference TRBV9 and TRBJ1-2): DSGVTQTPKHLITATGQRVTLRCSPRSGDLSVYWYQQSLDQGLQFLIQYYNGEERAKGNILERFSAQQFPDLHSELNLSSLELGDSALYFCASSSRRSGGQVYGYTFGSGTRLTVV.

This clone showed up just a few times. The rearrangement joins TRBV6-4 to TRBJ1-6; no definite D call. The CDR3 consists of 14 residues. CDR1 is MRHNA and CDR2 is SNTAGT in the germline V gene. Trimming pared 2 bases from V and 6 bases from J, leaving 8 bases between. CDR3 region: CASSDRDSNSPLHF. CDR3 DNA sequence: TGTGCCAGCAGTGACCGGGATTCTAATTCACCCCTCCACTTT.

This clone has more than one count but fewer than ten. The V gene is TRBV19, the J gene TRBJ2-7; tentatively, D is TRBD1 (7 bases). V lost 10 bases and J 2 bases, leaving 21 bases between the germline ends. The germline CDR1 and CDR2 sequences are LNHDA and SQIVND (reference sequence). This CDR3 has 15 amino acids. Here the CDR3 reads CATTVGGGRAYEQYF. The CDR3 nucleotides read TGTGCCACCACCGTCGGAGGGGGCCGGGCCTACGAGCAGTACTTC.

CDR3 region: CATSPGGSSYNEQFF. The CDR3 DNA sequence: TGTGCCACAAGCCCGGGGGGTAGCTCCTACAATGAGCAGTTCTTC. The chain couples TRBV24-1 to TRBJ2-1; 7 bases are shared with TRBD2. Germline V CDR1 and CDR2: KGHDR, SFDVKD. This CDR3 is built from 15 residues. V shed 10 bases and J 0 bases; nucleotides not matched to a gene: 8.

This clone was detected only once. This rearrangement joins TRBV30 to TRBJ2-2; D ambiguous. V lost 0 bases, J lost 4 bases, and 12 bases lay in between. The CDR3 runs to 15 residues. The germline V gene has CDR1 GTSNPN and CDR2 SVGIG (reference sequence). The CDR3 reads CAWSVRDTFTGELFF. Here the CDR3 DNA reads TGTGCCTGGAGTGTACGAGACACGTTCACCGGGGAGCTGTTTTTT.

The V gene is TRBV29-1, the J gene TRBJ1-2; D not resolved. The CDR3 totals 11 residues. Germline V gene sequence: CDR1 SQVTM, CDR2 ANQGSEA. Trimming removed 6 bases at V and 4 bases at J, with 9 bases between. CDR3 bases: TGCAGCGTGCTCGTGAGCTATGGCTACACCTTC. It codes for CSVLVSYGYTF.

The chain links TRBV3-1 (or the pseudogene TRBV3-2) to TRBJ2-1; D may be TRBD1 (5 bases). Germline assignment: CDR1 LGHDT and CDR2 YNNKEL (reference sequence). This CDR3 is built from 14 residues. V lost 0 bases to trimming and J lost 10 bases, with 13 bases between them. In DNA, the CDR3 is TGTGCCAGCAGCCAAGATTGGGGCGGCCGGGAGCAGTTCTTC. Protein: CASSQDWGGREQFF.

V usage is TRBV5-1 and J usage is TRBJ2-7; 11 bases are a match to TRBD2. The CDR3 spans 17 residues. Trimming at V came to 4 bases and at J to 4 bases, leaving 13 bases not matched to a gene. CDR1 is SGHRS, CDR2 YFSETQ, per germline. The CDR3 coding sequence is TGCGCCAGCAGCCCAGGGACTAGCGGCCGTATAGTATACGAGCAGTACTTC. Translating it yields CASSPGTSGRIVYEQYF.

V usage is TRBV19 and J usage is TRBJ2-2; D is uncertain. V lost 7 bases and J 1 base, leaving 7 bases between the germline ends. CDR1 is LNHDA, CDR2 SQIVND, per germline (reference sequence). This CDR3 has 13 amino acids. CDR3 DNA sequence: TGTGCCAGTACAAGGAGGAACACCGGGGAGCTGTTTTTT. The encoded protein is CASTRRNTGELFF.

The chain links TRBV6-5 to TRBJ2-7; D call uncertain. Trimming left V 0 bases short and J 1 base short, with 13 bases between. CDR1 MNHEY and CDR2 SVGAGI come from the germline V gene. This CDR3 contains 16 residues. CDR3 in DNA: TGTGCCAGCAGTTACTCTACCAACACCGCTTCCTACGAGCAGTACTTC. Translating gives CASSYSTNTASYEQYF.

The rearrangement uses TRBV7-9 and TRBJ1-4, with TRBD1 matching 11 bases. This CDR3 region has 19 residues. Trimming removed 5 bases from V and 8 bases from J; junction bases left unmatched: 19. In germline, CDR1 is SEHNR, CDR2 FQNEAQ (reference sequence). The CDR3 nucleotides are TGTGCCAGCAGCCCTCGGGACAGGGGGTTCGGGCGGGGAGAGGAAAAACTGTTTTTT. Translated, it gives CASSPRDRGFGRGEEKLFF.

There are a few counts of this clone. The chain carries TRBV11-2 and TRBJ2-7, with 12 bases fitting TRBD2. The CDR3 loop spans 16 amino acids. The germline V gene has CDR1 SGHAT and CDR2 FQNNGV. V dropped 4 bases and J dropped 5; count of bases not matched to a gene: 9. The CDR3 DNA is TGTGCCAGCAGCTCACCGACTAGCGGGAGCGTCAACGAGCAGTACTTC. It translates to CASSSPTSGSVNEQYF.

A few counts support this clone. The J gene is TRBJ1-2, the V gene TRBV6-2 or TRBV6-3; maybe TRBD1 (6 bases). Germline loops: CDR1 MNHEY, CDR2 SVGEGT. The germline V and J ends were trimmed by 6 bases and 9 bases, with 11 bases remaining between them. The CDR3 runs to 11 residues. In DNA form, the CDR3 reads TGTGCCAGCAGCCACGACAGGAGCTACACCTTC. It encodes CASSHDRSYTF.

J is TRBJ2-1 and V is TRBV24-1; a weak D match, TRBD2 (5 bases). The CDR3 spans 13 residues. Germline V lookup: CDR1 KGHDR, CDR2 SFDVKD. V dropped 4 bases and J dropped 5 bases, with 8 bases sitting between them. The CDR3 here is CATSDGVNNEQFF. For the CDR3, the DNA is TGTGCCACCAGTGACGGGGTCAACAATGAGCAGTTCTTC.

The V and J genes are TRBV6-2 or TRBV6-3 and TRBJ1-2; no clear D. Trimming cost V 4 bases and J 2 bases, with 8 bases left between them. The germline V gene has CDR1 MNHEY and CDR2 SVGEGT. This CDR3 region has 13 residues. CDR3 coding DNA: TGTGCCAGCAGTTTTGAGGGAAACTATGGCTACACCTTC. Its protein is CASSFEGNYGYTF.

The chain joins TRBV9 to TRBJ2-3; D not certain. Per the germline V gene, CDR1 is SGDLS and CDR2 is YYNGEE. V shed 0 bases and J shed 2 bases, with 13 bases lying between them. The CDR3 consists of 16 residues. The CDR3 loop reads CASSVVDGGYTDTQYF. The CDR3 DNA reads as TGTGCCAGCAGCGTAGTTGATGGCGGTTACACAGATACGCAGTATTTT.

The chain links TRBV23-1 to TRBJ2-6; a possible D gene is TRBD1 (5 bases). TRBV23-1 is classed as an ORF, of uncertain function. With 10 bases removed from V and 0 bases from J, the gap between germline ends came to 10 bases. The CDR3 length is 14 residues. The CDR3 reads CATGRASGANVLTF. The DNA of the CDR3 is TGCGCCACAGGGCGAGCCTCTGGGGCCAACGTCCTGACTTTC.

This clone was seen a single time. The rearrangement links TRBV7-9 to TRBJ1-3; D may be TRBD1 (5 bases). The CDR3 runs to 17 residues. Germline CDR1 SEHNR, CDR2 FQNEAQ (reference sequence). Trimming left V 1 base short and J 0 bases short, with 13 bases between. The CDR3 region is CASSLVRGLSSGNTIYF. The CDR3 bases are TGTGCCAGCAGCTTAGTCCGGGGACTGAGCTCTGGAAACACCATATATTTT.

This clone was detected only a few times. V usage is TRBV4-1 and J usage is TRBJ2-1; the D is unclear. Germline lookup yields CDR1 MGHRA and CDR2 YSYEKL. The CDR3 loop spans 16 amino acids. Trimming stripped 0 bases from V and 3 bases from J, with 12 bases between. The CDR3 protein is CASSQDMRSNYNEQFF. The DNA for the CDR3 is TGCGCCAGCAGCCAAGATATGAGGAGCAACTACAATGAGCAGTTCTTC.

This clone was seen only once. This chain uses TRBV9 with TRBJ2-1, with D possibly matching TRBD2 (6 bases). This CDR3 spans 14 amino acids. The germline CDR1 and CDR2 sequences are SGDLS and YYNGEE. Trimming shortened V by 4 bases and J by 6 bases, and 14 bases separated the two germline ends. The CDR3 region has the DNA TGTGCCAGCAGCCCGGTGGGACTCCTCAATGAGCAGTTCTTC. Translation gives CASSPVGLLNEQFF.